This T cell receptor (beta chain) was retrieved from a study of shared clonotypes between healthy human individuals (TCRdb year 2020). Turning to the overall study: A few men and a couple of women, aged 18 to 49 years, made up the cohort. For each donor, CD4 naive and CD4 memory were each given three plates, CD8 naive was given two plates, and CD8 memory was given one plate. To increase sequencing depth and limit assay-specific biases, TCR repertoire library preparation and sequencing were carried out by different laboratories using diverse techniques. Between about 0.94 and 8.9 billion PBMCs per donor were obtained by leukapheresis. To estimate repertoire size and how much clonotype sharing occurs between individuals, the study deeply sequenced the blood TCR repertoires of several healthy adults.

Using the deep immunoSEQ assay, multiplex PCR amplified TCR CDR3 regions from genomic DNA. For each cell subset, the extracted genomic DNA was distributed evenly across all wells of several immunoSEQ 96-well plates, and each plate served as one replicate. For sorted subsets, each replicate PCR was loaded with around 220 ng genomic DNA, equivalent to 30,000 or so T cell genomes. Purified libraries were measured with a Qubit 3.0 fluorometer, size-checked on a Bioanalyzer 2100, and measured again with the KAPA Library Quantification kit. A separate single-read 150-cycle Illumina NextSeq 550 flow cell was used to sequence each immunoSEQ 96-well plate. On the study's bioinformatics: Because only junctional sequences without quality scores were contained in the immunoSEQ output, filtering matching that applied to full-length reads could not be performed. To assign V/J genes and CDR3, sequences were annotated against IMGT germline references using PyIR, a Python wrapper for IgBLAST v1.9. Reads were filtered out if the reads had weak V/J assignments (E-value above 1e-6), no CDR3, stop codons, out-of-frame junctions, or ambiguous translated residues. V3J clonotypes were defined as sequences sharing an identical inferred V gene, J gene, and CDR3 amino acid sequence. To compute the percentage overlap between repertoires, the number of shared unique clonotypes was divided by the size of the smaller repertoire. RTK rarefaction, the Chao1 estimator, and Recon v2.1 estimates of unobserved clonotypes were used to assess repertoire richness. OLGA was used to compute generation probabilities for all TCRbeta clonotypes that the gDNA method yielded from a few donors. TCRdb obtained this table from immuneACCESS and retained in-frame rearrangements with V and J assigned. These tables miss some clones; where compared with another copy, unresolved V genes account for less than half of the shortfall, and the remainder is unexplained. V, J and clone size derive from that table, while D and trimming were established from the DNA sequence. The sample table lists roughly 1,000,000 clones, about 80% of them with a count of one. The ten most abundant clones make up 0.6% to 0.75% of the sample.

V is pared back by 5 bases and J by 8 bases, with 11 bases lying between the germline termini. CDR1 and CDR2 were assigned from the germline V gene (reference sequence) as SGHNT and YYREEE. The CDR3 sequence holds 12 residues, the cysteine and phenylalanine included. The kept DNA is CDR3 alone, 36 bases in frame from the first base. Note on this clone: No cognate antigen has been identified for it. No much larger clone exists at a distance of one base, and base qualities are not known.

Overall study outcomes, separate from this receptor: Larger estimated clonotype richness was generally found for naive subsets than for memory subsets. Clonotypes shared by all four sorted-subset donors showed higher generation probabilities than non-shared clonotypes. The genetic and exposure-history diversity represented was limited by the small number of donors. Only blood was sampled, and tissue TCR repertoires likely differ from those in blood. When a handful of donors were compared, the shared fraction of clonotypes was around 5.1% for naive CD4, about 4% for naive CD8, about 2.4% for memory CD4, and 0.35% to 0.4% for memory CD8. Incomplete sequencing was indicated by rarefaction of sorted-subset datasets, despite the large sequencing depth. Based on pairwise subsampling, the degree of clonotype sharing among donors was expected to be affected by sequencing depth.

The donors were healthy, HIV-negative adults who had no recently reported acute infections or vaccinations. Every donor was a Caucasian adult living in Nashville, Tennessee, USA. CD4+ T cells were enriched by magnetic negative selection; naive cells were then positively selected on CD45RA, and the negative fraction formed the memory subset. After blood collection by leukapheresis, PBMCs were isolated using Ficoll-Histopaque density gradient centrifugation and then cryopreserved in the vapor phase of liquid nitrogen. Purity and quantity of every magnetically sorted T cell population were checked by analytical flow cytometry. Each sorted fraction had its genomic DNA isolated and then quantified by UV absorbance on a Nanodrop 2000c.

This TCR was recovered from a man aged 18 to 30 in good health. Some clones in this sample may be carry-over from other donors' samples. This receptor chain uses TRBV5-4 and TRBJ2-1; matching of 5 bases hints at TRBD2 as the D gene. The specimen sequenced was memory CD4+ T cells from PBMCs. The cell subset or site label here, explained by the study, means: CD45RA-negative fraction. The encoded CDR3 is CASSRTRHEQFF. The nucleotide sequence is given as TGTGCCAGCAGTCGTACTAGGCATGAGCAGTTCTTC.